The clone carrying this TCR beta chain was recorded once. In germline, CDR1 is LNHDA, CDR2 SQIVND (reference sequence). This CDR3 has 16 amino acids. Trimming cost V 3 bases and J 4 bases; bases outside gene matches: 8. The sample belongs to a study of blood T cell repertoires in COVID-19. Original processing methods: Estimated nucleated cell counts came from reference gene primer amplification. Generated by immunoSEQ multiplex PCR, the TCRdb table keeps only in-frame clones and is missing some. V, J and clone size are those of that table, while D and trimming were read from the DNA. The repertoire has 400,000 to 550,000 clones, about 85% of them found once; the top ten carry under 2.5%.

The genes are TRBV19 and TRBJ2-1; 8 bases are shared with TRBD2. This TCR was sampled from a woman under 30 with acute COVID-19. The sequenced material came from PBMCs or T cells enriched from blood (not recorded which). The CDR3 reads CASSIGAGVWYNEQFF. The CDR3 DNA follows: TGTGCCAGTAGTATCGGAGCGGGAGTGTGGTACAATGAGCAGTTCTTC.